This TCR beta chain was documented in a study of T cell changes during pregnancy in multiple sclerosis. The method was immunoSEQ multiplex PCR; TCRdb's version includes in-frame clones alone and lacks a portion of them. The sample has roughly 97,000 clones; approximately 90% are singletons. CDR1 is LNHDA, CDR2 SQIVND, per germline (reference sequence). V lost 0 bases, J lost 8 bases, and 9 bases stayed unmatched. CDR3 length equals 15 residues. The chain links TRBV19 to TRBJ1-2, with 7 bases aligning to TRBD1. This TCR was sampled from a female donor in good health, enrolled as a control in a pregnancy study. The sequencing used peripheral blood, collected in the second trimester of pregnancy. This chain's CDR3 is CASSIDFGDREGYTF. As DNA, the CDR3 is TGTGCCAGTAGTATAGATTTTGGCGACAGGGAAGGCTACACCTTC. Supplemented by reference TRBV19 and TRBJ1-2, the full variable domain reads DGGITQSPKYLFRKEGQNVTLSCEQNLNHDAMYWYRQDPGQGLRLIYYSQIVNDFQKGDIAEGYSVSREKKESFPLTVTSAQKNPTAFYLCASSIDFGDREGYTFGSGTRLTVV.